The entry that follows covers one TCR beta chain sequence. As yet, its antigen is unknown. This sample was taken from a study of T cell responses to AZD1222 COVID-19 vaccine. General study points: Spike-specific TCR breadth and depth were elevated following two AZD1222 doses.

Data came from immunoSEQ multiplex PCR; TCRdb stores just in-frame clones and leaves some out. The sample lists around 180,000 clones; 92% were seen once. This clonotype was obtained from an adult in good health. This sample comprised peripheral blood, obtained on day 0 of AZD1222 vaccination.

Written as DNA, the CDR3 is TGTGCCACCTCCGACAGAGTTAACTATGGCTACACCTTC. It specifies CATSDRVNYGYTF. The chain employs TRBV2 and TRBJ1-2, with D perhaps TRBD1 (5 bases). Germline CDR1 is SNHLY and CDR2 is FYNNEI. V dropped 10 bases and J dropped 1 base, with 13 bases sitting between them. CDR3 size: 13 residues.